The 14 T cell receptor beta chains listed next were all sequenced from one sample in a study of blood T cells in healthy people across ages. A second PCR of 7 to 11 cycles used a sample-barcoded 5' primer and a J-beta primer mix. TCRdb reanalysed the 5' RACE reads using MiXCR and keeps one entry per CDR3 protein. The data show about 1.6 million distinct CDR3 sequences, around 36% seen once. Sequenced: blood. The receptors were gathered from a woman in her 30s in good health.

The table lists this clonotype with many counts. J is TRBJ2-7 and V is TRBV27; 10 bases are a match to TRBD1. This CDR3 is built from 14 residues. Germline V gene lookup returns CDR1 MNHEY and CDR2 SMNVEV (reference sequence). The trim removed 6 bases at V and 0 bases at J, leaving 2 bases unmatched. CDR3 nucleotides: TGTGCCAGCAGAGGACAGGGGGGCTCCTACGAGCAGTACTTC. Amino acids: CASRGQGGSYEQYF.

This clonotype appeared a few times. V usage is TRBV2 and J usage is TRBJ2-1; possible D gene TRBD1, 6 bases. With 4 bases removed from V and 3 bases from J, the gap between germline ends came to 16 bases. This CDR3 has 16 residues. From germline, CDR1 is SNHLY and CDR2 FYNNEI. This chain's CDR3 is CASSGYPRTDYNEQFF. The CDR3 DNA follows: TGTGCCAGCAGTGGGTACCCCAGGACAGACTACAATGAGCAGTTCTTC.

Only a few counts were recorded for this clonotype. The rearrangement links TRBV7-9 to TRBJ2-1; D is undetermined. Per the germline V gene, CDR1 is SEHNR and CDR2 is FQNEAQ (reference sequence). V lost 6 bases to trimming and J lost 2 bases, with 11 bases between them. CDR3 length: 14 amino acids. CDR3 amino acids: CASSPRIAYNEQFF. CDR3 nucleotide sequence: TGTGCCAGCAGTCCGCGTATAGCCTACAATGAGCAGTTCTTC.

J is TRBJ2-5 and V is TRBV3-1; tentatively, D is TRBD2 (6 bases). The germline V and J ends were trimmed by 0 bases and 11 bases, with 13 bases remaining between them. The CDR3 is 13 residues long. Germline loops: CDR1 LGHDT, CDR2 YNNKEL (reference sequence). The CDR3 is CASSQDGPGEQYF. The CDR3 DNA follows: TGTGCCAGCAGCCAAGATGGCCCGGGGGAGCAGTACTTC.

This clonotype has just a few counts. The rearrangement joins TRBV28 to TRBJ2-5; D is possibly TRBD1 (6 bases). CDR1 is MDHEN and CDR2 is SYDVKM in the germline V gene. The CDR3 length is 13 residues. V shed 5 bases and J shed 11 bases, with 18 bases lying between them. The CDR3 is CASSMTGAHEQYF. Here the CDR3 DNA reads TGTGCCAGCAGTATGACAGGCGCCCACGAACAGTACTTC.

This sequence joins TRBV4-2 and TRBJ2-7; 7 bases match TRBD1. Germline values: CDR1 LGHNA, CDR2 YNFKEQ. The CDR3 extends over 15 amino acids. J lost 1 base, V lost 2 bases, and 5 bases had no gene match. The CDR3 DNA reads as TGTGCCAGCAGCCAACCCGGGACAGCGTCCTACGAGCAGTACTTC. It translates to CASSQPGTASYEQYF.

The chain carries TRBV6-1 and TRBJ2-7; the match to TRBD2 covers 9 bases. The DNA end lines up better with TRBJ2-5; the J call may be wrong. CDR3 size: 15 residues. The germline gives CDR1 MNHNS, CDR2 SASEGT. The CDR3 reads CASSEGGRARETQYF. For the CDR3, the DNA is TGTGCCAGCAGTGAAGGCGGGAGGGCACGGGAGACCCAGTACTTC.

This clonotype appeared once. The rearrangement uses TRBV20-1 and TRBJ2-5, with 8 bases identical to TRBD1. There are 12 residues in the CDR3. CDR1 DFQATT and CDR2 SNEGSKA come from the germline V gene (reference sequence). The CDR3 sequence is CSPKGQEETQYF. CDR3 coding DNA: TGCAGCCCCAAGGGACAGGAAGAGACCCAGTACTTC.

Ten or more counts support this clonotype. The chain combines TRBV29-1 with TRBJ1-2; TRBD1 agrees at 8 bases. Looked up from germline, CDR1 is SQVTM and CDR2 is ANQGSEA. The CDR3 length is 13 residues. V lost 7 bases to trimming and J lost 4 bases; unmatched junction nucleotides: 8. The DNA for the CDR3 is TGCAGCGCCAGATTAACAGGGGGCTATGGCTACACCTTC. Protein: CSARLTGGYGYTF.

The genes are TRBV9 and TRBJ2-7; TRBD2 is a possible D gene (7 bases). With the DNA end fitting TRBJ2-5 better, the J assignment may be wrong. The V gene's germline CDR1 is SGDLS and CDR2 YYNGEE. This CDR3 is 15 amino acids long. The CDR3 DNA reads TGTGCCAGCAGCGTAGAACGGGGGGCTGGGGAGACCCAGTACTTC. Translated, it gives CASSVERGAGETQYF.

This rearrangement joins TRBV6-5 to TRBJ2-3; 7 bases are a match to TRBD1. The V gene's germline CDR1 is MNHEY and CDR2 SVGAGI. V was clipped by 1 base and J by 2 bases; unmatched bases: 3. There are 15 residues in the CDR3. CDR3 loop: CASSYFGTATDTQYF. The CDR3 DNA sequence: TGTGCCAGCAGTTACTTCGGGACAGCCACAGATACGCAGTATTTT.

Details on this clonotype: One end of the junction does not line up with germline, which may come from a read error. This chain joins TRBV28 and TRBJ2-1; a weak D match, TRBD1 (5 bases). CDR1 is MDHEN, CDR2 SYDVKM, per germline. The CDR3 totals 15 residues. The CDR3 DNA follows: TGTACCAGCAGTTTAAGGGGTCTGCCGTACAATGAGCAGTTCTTC. This translates into CTSSLRGLPYNEQFF.

In its sample, this clonotype was seen many times. V gene TRBV12-3 or TRBV12-4 combines with J gene TRBJ1-2; 7 bases match TRBD1. The CDR3 covers 13 residues. The ends lost 4 bases at V and 6 bases at J; junction bases unmatched: 5. The CDR3 sequence is CASSSGQADGYTF. In DNA form, the CDR3 reads TGTGCCAGCAGTTCCGGACAGGCAGATGGCTACACCTTC.

This clonotype turned up a few times. The rearrangement uses TRBV20-1 and TRBJ1-6; no clear D gene. CDR1 is DFQATT and CDR2 is SNEGSKA in the germline V gene (reference sequence). V dropped 6 bases and J dropped 9 bases, with 18 bases sitting between them. CDR3 length equals 14 residues. In DNA, the CDR3 is TGCAGTGCCCCCAGTGTGTTTGGGAGTTCACCCCTCCACTTT. The encoded protein is CSAPSVFGSSPLHF.